This T cell receptor (beta chain) was sequenced during a study of shared clonotypes between healthy human individuals. Sequenced by immunoSEQ multiplex PCR; TCRdb stores in-frame clones only, minus some. The sample lists about 1.1 million clones, roughly 80% seen once, with more than 0.85% in the top ten. V dropped 4 bases and J dropped 4; count of bases not matched to a gene: 4. Germline V gives CDR1 SNHLY, CDR2 FYNNEI. This CDR3 region has 14 residues. This chain joins TRBV2 and TRBJ1-3; 7 bases are a match to TRBD1. The receptor comes from a man aged 18 to 35 in good health. Some clones in this sample may be carry-over from other donors' samples. Sequencing was done on a sample of memory CD4+ T cells from PBMCs. As for subset: CD45RA-negative fraction. Here the CDR3 DNA reads TGTGCCAGCAGTGGAATGGGACAGGGAAACACCATATATTTT. This codes for CASSGMGQGNTIYF.